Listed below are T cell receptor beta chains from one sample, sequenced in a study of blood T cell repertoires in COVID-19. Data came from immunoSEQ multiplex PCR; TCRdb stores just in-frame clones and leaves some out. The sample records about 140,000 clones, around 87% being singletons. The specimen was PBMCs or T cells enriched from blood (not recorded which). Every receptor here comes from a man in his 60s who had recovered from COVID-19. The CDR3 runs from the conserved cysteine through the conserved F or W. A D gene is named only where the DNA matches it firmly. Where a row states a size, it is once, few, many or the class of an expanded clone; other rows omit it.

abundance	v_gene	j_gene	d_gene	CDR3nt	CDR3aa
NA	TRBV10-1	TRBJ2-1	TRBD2	TGCGCCAGCAGTCTTCTAGCGGGAGACAAGAACAATGAGCAGTTCTTC	CASSLLAGDKNNEQFF
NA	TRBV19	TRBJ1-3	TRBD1	TGTGCCAGTAGTATGTCCGGGACAGGGATCGGAAACACCATATATTTT	CASSMSGTGIGNTIYF
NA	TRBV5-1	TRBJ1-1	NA	TGCGCCAGCAGGGAGGCCAGCGAAGCTTTCTTT	CASREASEAFF
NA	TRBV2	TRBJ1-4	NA	TGTGCCACCCTGGCGGGGGCGGGCACTAATGAAAAACTGTTTTTT	CATLAGAGTNEKLFF
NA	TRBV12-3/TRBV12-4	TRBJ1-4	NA	TGTGCCAGCAGTTCAGACAGCCATTTAACGCTGTTTTTT	CASSSDSHLTLFF
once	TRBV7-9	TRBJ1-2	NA	TGTGCCAGCAGCTTAGGGGGCGGGAGGACGGATGGCTACACCTTC	CASSLGGGRTDGYTF
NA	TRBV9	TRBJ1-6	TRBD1	TGTGCCAGCAGCGTGAACCGGGACAGGGCTTCACCCCTCCACTTT	CASSVNRDRASPLHF
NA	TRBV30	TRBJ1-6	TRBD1	TGTGCCTGGAGGGGGACAGGAAATTCACCCCTCCACTTT	CAWRGTGNSPLHF
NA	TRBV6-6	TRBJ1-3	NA	TGTGCCAGCAGTTACTCGGAGGGTAATGGAAACACCATATATTTT	CASSYSEGNGNTIYF
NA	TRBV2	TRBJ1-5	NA	TGTGCCAGCACTGTGGGGGGGCCGAGGGGCAATCAGCCCCAGCATTTT	CASTVGGPRGNQPQHF
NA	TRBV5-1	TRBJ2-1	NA	TGCGCCAGCAGCTTAACAGGGTCGCATGAGCAGTTCTTC	CASSLTGSHEQFF
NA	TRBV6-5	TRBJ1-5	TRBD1	TGTGCCAGCAGTTCACAACGGACAGGGCGCGCTCAGCCCCAGCATTTT	CASSSQRTGRAQPQHF
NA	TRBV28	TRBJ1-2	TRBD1	TGTGCCAGCACCAGACAGGGGAACTATGGCTACACCTTC	CASTRQGNYGYTF
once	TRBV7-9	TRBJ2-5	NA	TGTGCCAGCAGCCATACACGGGATGGGGAGACCCAGTACTTC	CASSHTRDGETQYF
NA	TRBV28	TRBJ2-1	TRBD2	TGTGCCAGCAGTTTAAGCGAGACTAGCTGGGAGCAGTTCTTC	CASSLSETSWEQFF
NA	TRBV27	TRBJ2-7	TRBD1	TGTGCCAGCAGTTCCGGGACGGCAACAGGGGGGTTATACGAGCAGTACTTC	CASSSGTATGGLYEQYF
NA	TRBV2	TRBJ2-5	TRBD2	TGTGCCAGCGCTAGCGGGGGGCCGTTCCAAGAGACCCAGTACTTC	CASASGGPFQETQYF
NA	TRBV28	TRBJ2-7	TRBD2	TGTGCCAGCCACCCGGGACTAGCGGGAGAGCAGTACTTC	CASHPGLAGEQYF
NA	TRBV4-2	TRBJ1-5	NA	TGTGCCAGCAGCCTGGGCGAGGGTAAACAGCCCCAGCATTTT	CASSLGEGKQPQHF
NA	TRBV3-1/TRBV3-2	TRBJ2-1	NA	TGTGCCAGCAGCCAAGAACAGTCACACAATGAGCAGTTCTTC	CASSQEQSHNEQFF
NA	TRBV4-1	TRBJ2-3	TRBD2	TGCGCCAGCAGCCAAGGGGAAGCGGGGGGCCGGAATACGCAGTATTTT	CASSQGEAGGRNTQYF
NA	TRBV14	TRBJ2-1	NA	TGTGCCAGCAGCCAAGAATTTGGGGGCTGGTACAATGAGCAGTTCTTC	CASSQEFGGWYNEQFF
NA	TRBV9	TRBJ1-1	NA	TGTGCCAGCAGCGTCGGGGGAGACACTGAAGCTTTCTTT	CASSVGGDTEAFF
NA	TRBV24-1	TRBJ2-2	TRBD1	TGTGCCACCAGGGGGACAGGCGGTCACACCGGGGAGCTGTTTTTT	CATRGTGGHTGELFF
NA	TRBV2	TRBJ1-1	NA	TGTGCCAGCGCCGGGTATGGTATCACTGAAGCTTTCTTT	CASAGYGITEAFF
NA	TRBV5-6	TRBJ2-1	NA	TGTGCCAGCAGCTTGGCAACCGGGAATGAGCAGTTCTTC	CASSLATGNEQFF
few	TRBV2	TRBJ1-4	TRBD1	TGTGCCAGCATAAGGGGGCCTGGTGAAAAACTGTTTTTT	CASIRGPGEKLFF
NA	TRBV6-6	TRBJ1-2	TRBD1	TGTGCCAGCAGTCGGGACAGTAACTATGGCTACACCTTC	CASSRDSNYGYTF
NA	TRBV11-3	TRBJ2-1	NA	TGTGCCAGCAGTAGTTCGGGTTTCGATGAGCAGTTCTTC	CASSSSGFDEQFF
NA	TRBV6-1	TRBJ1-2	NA	TGTGCCAGCAGTGGACGGGGTACGACTGTTATCCTCTATGGCTACACCTTC	CASSGRGTTVILYGYTF
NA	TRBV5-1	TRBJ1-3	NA	TGCGCCAGCAGCTTGGTTGCCGGGGCTGGAAACACCATATATTTT	CASSLVAGAGNTIYF